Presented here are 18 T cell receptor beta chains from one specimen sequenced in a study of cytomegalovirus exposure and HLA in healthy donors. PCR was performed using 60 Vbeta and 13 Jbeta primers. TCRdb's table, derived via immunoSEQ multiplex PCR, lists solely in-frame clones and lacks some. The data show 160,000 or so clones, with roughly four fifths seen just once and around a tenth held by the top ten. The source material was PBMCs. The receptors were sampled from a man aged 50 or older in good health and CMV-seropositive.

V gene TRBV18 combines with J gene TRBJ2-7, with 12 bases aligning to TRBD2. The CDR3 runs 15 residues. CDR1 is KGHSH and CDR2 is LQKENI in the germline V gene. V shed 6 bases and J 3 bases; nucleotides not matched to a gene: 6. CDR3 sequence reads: CASSPTSGSLYEQYF. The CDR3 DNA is TGTGCCAGCTCTCCGACTAGCGGGAGTCTCTACGAGCAGTACTTC.

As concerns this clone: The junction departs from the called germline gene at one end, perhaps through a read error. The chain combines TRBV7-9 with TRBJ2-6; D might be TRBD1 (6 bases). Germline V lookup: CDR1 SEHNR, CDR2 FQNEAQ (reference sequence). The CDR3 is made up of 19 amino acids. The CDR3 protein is CSSSLDRPAGESGANVLTF. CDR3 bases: TGTTCCAGCAGCTTGGATCGTCCAGCAGGGGAGTCAGGGGCCAACGTCCTGACTTTC.

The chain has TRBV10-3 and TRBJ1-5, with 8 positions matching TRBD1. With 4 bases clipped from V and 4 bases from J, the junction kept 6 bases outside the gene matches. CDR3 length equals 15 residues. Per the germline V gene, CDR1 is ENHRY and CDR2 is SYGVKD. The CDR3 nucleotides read TGTGCCATCAGTGGACAGGGGCCGGCTAATCAGCCCCAGCATTTT. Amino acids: CAISGQGPANQPQHF.

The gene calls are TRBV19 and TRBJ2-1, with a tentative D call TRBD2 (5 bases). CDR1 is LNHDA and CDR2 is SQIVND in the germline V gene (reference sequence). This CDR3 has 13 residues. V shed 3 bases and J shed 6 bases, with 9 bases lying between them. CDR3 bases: TGTGCCAGTAGTATTGTGGGAGTCAATGAGCAGTTCTTC. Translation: CASSIVGVNEQFF.

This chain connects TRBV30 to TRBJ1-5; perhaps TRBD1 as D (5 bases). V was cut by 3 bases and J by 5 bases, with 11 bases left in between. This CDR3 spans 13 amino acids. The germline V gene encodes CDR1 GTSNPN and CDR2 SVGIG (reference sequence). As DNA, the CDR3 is TGTGCCTGGAGACCTAAGGGGCATCAGCCCCAGCATTTT. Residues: CAWRPKGHQPQHF.

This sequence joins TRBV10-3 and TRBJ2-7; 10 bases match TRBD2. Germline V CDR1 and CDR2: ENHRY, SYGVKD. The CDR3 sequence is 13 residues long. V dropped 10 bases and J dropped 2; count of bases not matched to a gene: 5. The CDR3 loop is CASSGGNTYEQYF. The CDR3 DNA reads TGTGCCAGTAGCGGGGGGAACACCTACGAGCAGTACTTC.

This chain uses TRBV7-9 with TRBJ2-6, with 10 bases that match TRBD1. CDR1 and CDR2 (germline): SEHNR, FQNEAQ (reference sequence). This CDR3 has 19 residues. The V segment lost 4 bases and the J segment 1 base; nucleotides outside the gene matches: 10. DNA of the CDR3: TGTGCCAGCAGCTCGACAGGGGGCGCACCCACGTCTGGGGCCAACGTCCTGACTTTC. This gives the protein CASSSTGGAPTSGANVLTF.

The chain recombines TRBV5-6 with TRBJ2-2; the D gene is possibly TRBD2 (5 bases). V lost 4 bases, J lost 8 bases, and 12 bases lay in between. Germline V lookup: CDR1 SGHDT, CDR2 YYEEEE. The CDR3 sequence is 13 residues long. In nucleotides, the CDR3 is TGTGCCAGCAGCCTAACTAGGTCTGGGGAGCTGTTTTTT. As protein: CASSLTRSGELFF.

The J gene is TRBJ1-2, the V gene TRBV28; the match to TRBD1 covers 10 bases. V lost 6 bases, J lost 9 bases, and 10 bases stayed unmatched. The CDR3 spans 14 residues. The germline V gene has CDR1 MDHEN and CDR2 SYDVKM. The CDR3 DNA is TGTGCCAGCAGGCCGGGGACAGGGGAACGACGCTACACCTTC. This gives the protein CASRPGTGERRYTF.

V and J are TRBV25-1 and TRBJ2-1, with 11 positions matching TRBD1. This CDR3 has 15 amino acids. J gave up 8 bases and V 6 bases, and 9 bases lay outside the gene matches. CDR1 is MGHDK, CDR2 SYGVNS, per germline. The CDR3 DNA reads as TGTGCCAGCAGCCCCAGGACAGGGGGCTTCGATGAGCAGTTCTTC. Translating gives CASSPRTGGFDEQFF.

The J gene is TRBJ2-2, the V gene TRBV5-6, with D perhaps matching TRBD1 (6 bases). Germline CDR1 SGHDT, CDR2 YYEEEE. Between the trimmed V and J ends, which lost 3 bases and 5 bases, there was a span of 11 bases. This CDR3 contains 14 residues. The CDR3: CASSWGTLTGELFF. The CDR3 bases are TGTGCCAGCAGCTGGGGGACATTAACCGGGGAGCTGTTTTTT.

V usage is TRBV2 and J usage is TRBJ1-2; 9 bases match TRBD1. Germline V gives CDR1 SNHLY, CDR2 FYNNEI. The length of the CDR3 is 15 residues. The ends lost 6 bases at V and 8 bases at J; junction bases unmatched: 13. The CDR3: CASSGQGREIGGYTF. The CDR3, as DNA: TGTGCCAGCAGCGGACAGGGGAGGGAGATAGGAGGCTACACCTTC.

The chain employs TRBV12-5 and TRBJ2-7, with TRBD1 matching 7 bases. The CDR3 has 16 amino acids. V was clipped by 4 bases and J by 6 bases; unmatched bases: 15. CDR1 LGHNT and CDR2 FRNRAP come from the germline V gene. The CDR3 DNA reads TGTGCTAGTGGTTCAGAGACAGGGAGAGGTTCGGGCGAGCAGTACTTC. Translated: CASGSETGRGSGEQYF.

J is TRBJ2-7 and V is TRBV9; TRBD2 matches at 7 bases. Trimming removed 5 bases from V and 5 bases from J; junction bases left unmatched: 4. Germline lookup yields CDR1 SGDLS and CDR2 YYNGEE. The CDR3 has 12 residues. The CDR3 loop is CASRRGRDEQYF. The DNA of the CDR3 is TGTGCCAGCAGGCGGGGGAGGGACGAGCAGTACTTC.

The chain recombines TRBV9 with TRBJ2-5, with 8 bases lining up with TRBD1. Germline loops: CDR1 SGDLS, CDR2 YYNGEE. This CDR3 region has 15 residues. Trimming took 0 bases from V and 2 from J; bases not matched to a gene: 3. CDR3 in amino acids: CASSVEGTGQETQYF. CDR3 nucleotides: TGTGCCAGCAGCGTAGAGGGGACAGGACAAGAGACCCAGTACTTC.

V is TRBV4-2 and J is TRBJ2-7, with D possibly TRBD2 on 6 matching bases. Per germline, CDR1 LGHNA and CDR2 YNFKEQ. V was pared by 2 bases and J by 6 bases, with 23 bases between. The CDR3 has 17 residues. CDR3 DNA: TGTGCCAGCAGCCAAACTTGCGGGACGGGGGTAGGTGCCGAGCAGTACTTC. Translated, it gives CASSQTCGTGVGAEQYF.

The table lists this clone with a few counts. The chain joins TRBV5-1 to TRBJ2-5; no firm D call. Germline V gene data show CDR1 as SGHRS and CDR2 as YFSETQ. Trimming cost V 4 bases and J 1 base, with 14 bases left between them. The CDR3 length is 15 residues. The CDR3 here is CASSQTVIGQETQYF. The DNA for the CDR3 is TGCGCCAGCAGCCAAACGGTAATTGGCCAAGAGACCCAGTACTTC.

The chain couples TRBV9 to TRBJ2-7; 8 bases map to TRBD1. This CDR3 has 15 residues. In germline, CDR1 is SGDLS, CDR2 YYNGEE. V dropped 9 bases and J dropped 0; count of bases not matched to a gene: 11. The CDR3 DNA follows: TGTGCCAACGGAGAATGGGACAGGCGCTCCTACGAGCAGTACTTC. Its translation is CANGEWDRRSYEQYF.